Each of the 6 T cell receptor beta chains below was sequenced from the same sample in a study of T-cell memory formation after mild COVID-19. MiXCR, applied by TCRdb to the 5' RACE reads, yields one record per CDR3 protein. Among approximately 300,000 distinct CDR3 sequences listed, approximately 20% were seen once. Sequences were obtained from PBMCs or a T cell subset sorted from them (not recorded which). The receptors come from a man younger than 30 who had mild COVID-19 (a few samples of this study predate the infection). Cell type and time point are not known.

This clonotype was picked up a small number of times. This chain uses TRBV7-2 with TRBJ2-7; 9 bases are shared with TRBD1. This CDR3 contains 15 residues. Trimming removed 1 base from V and 4 bases from J; junction bases left unmatched: 5. Looked up from germline, CDR1 is SGHTA and CDR2 is FQGNSA. CDR3 sequence: CASSLESGQGYEQYV. For the CDR3, the DNA is TGTGCCAGCAGCTTAGAATCGGGACAGGGATACGAGCAGTACGTC.

This clonotype has a count of ten or more. This chain connects TRBV6-5 to TRBJ2-2; possibly TRBD1 for D (5 bases). The germline V gene has CDR1 MNHEY and CDR2 SVGAGI. V lost 4 bases, J lost 4 bases, and 10 bases lay in between. The CDR3 totals 14 residues. This CDR3 reads CASSLGPLTGELFF. As DNA, the CDR3 is TGTGCCAGCAGTTTGGGGCCTCTCACCGGGGAGCTGTTTTTT.

A few counts support this clonotype. The rearrangement uses TRBV27 and TRBJ2-7; tentatively, D is TRBD1 or TRBD2 (5 bases each). Germline V gene data show CDR1 as MNHEY and CDR2 as SMNVEV (reference sequence). The CDR3 runs 14 residues. V was shortened by 0 bases and J by 7 bases, with 13 bases between the two germline ends. DNA for the CDR3: TGTGCCAGCAGTTTATCCTTGGGGACGGGTGAGCAGTACTTC. Residues: CASSLSLGTGEQYF.

This clonotype was seen a few times. The V gene is TRBV5-1, the J gene TRBJ2-3; D gene unclear. V gave up 2 bases and J gave up 1 base, with 14 bases separating them. The CDR3 is 16 amino acids. Germline V gene sequence: CDR1 SGHRS, CDR2 YFSETQ. The CDR3 DNA sequence: TGCGCCAGCAGCTTCTTGACCTCCGCCCGCACAGATACGCAGTATTTT. It yields the protein CASSFLTSARTDTQYF. Using reference TRBV5-1 and TRBJ2-3 for the parts outside the CDR3, the full variable domain is KAGVTQTPRYLIKTRGQQVTLSCSPISGHRSVSWYQQTPGQGLQFLFEYFSETQRNKGNFPGRFSGRQFSNSRSEMNVSTLELGDSALYLCASSFLTSARTDTQYFGPGTRLTVL.

On this clonotype: A read error may explain this, as a much larger clone is one base away. The chain uses TRBV24-1 and TRBJ2-3; no reliable D call. The V gene's germline CDR1 is KGHDR and CDR2 SFDVKD. V lost 7 bases to trimming and J lost 1 base, with 2 bases between them. This CDR3 is 11 amino acids long. The CDR3 loop is CATSGTDTQYF. The CDR3 DNA follows: TGTGCCACCAGCGGCACAGATACGCAGTATTTT.

This clonotype was counted many times. The chain combines TRBV11-3 with TRBJ2-1; no firm D call. Trimming took 1 base from V and 6 from J, leaving 4 bases between them. CDR1 SGHNT and CDR2 YENEEA come from the germline V gene. The CDR3 covers 12 residues. The CDR3 loop reads CASSLARNEQFF. The CDR3 nucleotides read TGTGCCAGCAGCTTAGCCCGCAATGAGCAGTTCTTC.